One T cell receptor beta chain is described in this entry. Antigen specificity is unknown. These data belong to a study of T cell repertoires in cytomegalovirus infection. Study-level information: CMV epitopes, recently identified HLA-C-restricted and well-studied HLA-B-restricted, were used. Matching HLA type and CMV infection were both indicated by public TCR beta signatures.

CDR3 length: 15 residues. CDR1 is SGHAT, CDR2 FQNNGV, per germline. Trimming pared 5 bases from V and 0 bases from J, leaving 14 bases between. Study-wide results and caveats: People with CMV and the relevant HLA were identified by cumulative public TCR beta family frequency.

MiXCR was run by TCRdb on the reads, yielding one entry per CDR3 protein. Of 680,000 or so distinct CDR3 sequences listed, roughly 30% are singletons. Sequenced material: cultured PBMCs, taken from culture after CMV antigen stimulation. This rearrangement joins TRBV11-2 to TRBJ2-7; D remains unclear. The clonotype comes from a human donor in good health (CMV status not recorded). Some clones in this sample may be carry-over from other donors' samples. CDR3 nucleotide sequence: TGTGCCAGCAGCCCTGGGCCCCTGAGCTCCTACGAGCAGTACTTC. Residues: CASSPGPLSSYEQYF. The full variable domain, with the rest looked up from reference TRBV11-2 and TRBJ2-7, is EAGVAQSPRYKIIEKRQSVAFWCNPISGHATLYWYQQILGQGPKLLIQFQNNGVVDDSQLPKDRFSAERLKGVDSTLKIQPAKLEDSAVYLCASSPGPLSSYEQYFGPGTRLTVT.